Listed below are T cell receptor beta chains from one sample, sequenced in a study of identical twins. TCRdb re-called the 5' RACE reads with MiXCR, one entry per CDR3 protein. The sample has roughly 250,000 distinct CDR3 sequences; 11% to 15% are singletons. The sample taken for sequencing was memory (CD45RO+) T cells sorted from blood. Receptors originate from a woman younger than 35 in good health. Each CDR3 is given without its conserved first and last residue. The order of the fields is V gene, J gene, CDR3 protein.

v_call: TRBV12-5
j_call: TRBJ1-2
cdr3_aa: ASGTGDRGYT

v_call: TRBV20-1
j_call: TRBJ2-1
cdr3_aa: SASPGAGNEQF

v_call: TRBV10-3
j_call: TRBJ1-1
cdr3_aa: AISQGSTEAF

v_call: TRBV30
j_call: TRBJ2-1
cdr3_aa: AWLAGYNEQF

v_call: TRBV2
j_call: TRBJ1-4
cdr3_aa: ASNQNRGGNEKLF

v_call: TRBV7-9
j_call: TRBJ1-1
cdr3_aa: ASSLRSDTEAF

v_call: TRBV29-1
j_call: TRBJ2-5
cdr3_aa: SASYWEGGRETQY

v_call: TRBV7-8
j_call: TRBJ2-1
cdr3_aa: ASSFQGPHNEQF

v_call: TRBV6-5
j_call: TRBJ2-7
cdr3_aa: ASSWKGTSDYEQY

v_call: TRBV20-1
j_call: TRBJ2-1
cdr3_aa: SALRDPPYNEQF

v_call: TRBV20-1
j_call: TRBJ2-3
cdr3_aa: SARDRRPSGGVRDDTQY

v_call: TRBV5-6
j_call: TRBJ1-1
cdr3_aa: ASSPDRSNTEAF

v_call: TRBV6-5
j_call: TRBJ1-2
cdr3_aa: ASSSEGYHYGYT

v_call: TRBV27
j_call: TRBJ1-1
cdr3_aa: ASSLFRGAGNTEAF

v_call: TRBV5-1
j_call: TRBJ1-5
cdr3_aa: ASSLTGNSNQPQH

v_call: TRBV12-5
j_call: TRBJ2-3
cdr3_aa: ASGLADRGLDTQY

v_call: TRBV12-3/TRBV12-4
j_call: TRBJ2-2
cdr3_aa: ASRPPFIGELF

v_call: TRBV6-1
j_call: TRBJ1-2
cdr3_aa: ASRRDREYGYT

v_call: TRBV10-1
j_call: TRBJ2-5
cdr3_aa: GLDYRGRETQY

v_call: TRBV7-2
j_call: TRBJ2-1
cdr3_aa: ASSLDSGRGGQF

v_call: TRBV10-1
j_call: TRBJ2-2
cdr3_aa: ASSEAERGETGELF

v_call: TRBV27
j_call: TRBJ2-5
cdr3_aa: ASSTKRTSGQETQY

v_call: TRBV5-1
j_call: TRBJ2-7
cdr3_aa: ASSFSPLLDPVEQY

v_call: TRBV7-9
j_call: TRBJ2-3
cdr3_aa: ASSVRVEDTQY

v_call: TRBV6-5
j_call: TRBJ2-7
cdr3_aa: ASSYSQYEQY

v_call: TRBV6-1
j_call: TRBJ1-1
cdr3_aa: ASSRPGTGGRGTEAF

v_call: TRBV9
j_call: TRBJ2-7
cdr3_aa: ASSVGLLGGSSYEQY

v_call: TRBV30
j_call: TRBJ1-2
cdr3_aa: AWSERGLDGYT

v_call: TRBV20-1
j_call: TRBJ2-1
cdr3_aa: SASSLAGRSYNEQF

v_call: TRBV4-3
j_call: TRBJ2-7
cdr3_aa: ASSQVIGGYEQY

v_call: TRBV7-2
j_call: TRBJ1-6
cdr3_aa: ASSLLGESYNSPLH

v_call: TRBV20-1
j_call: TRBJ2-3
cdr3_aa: SARAAPGTGSTDTQY

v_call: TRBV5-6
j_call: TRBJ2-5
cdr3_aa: ASSTSTGSQETQY

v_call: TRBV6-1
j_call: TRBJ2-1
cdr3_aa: ASSERQGGNEQF

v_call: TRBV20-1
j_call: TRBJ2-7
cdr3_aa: SARNDRSAEQY

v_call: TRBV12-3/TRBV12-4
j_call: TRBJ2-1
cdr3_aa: ASAPNRGLGEQF

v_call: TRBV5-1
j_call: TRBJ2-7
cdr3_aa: ASSGGQVSSYEQY

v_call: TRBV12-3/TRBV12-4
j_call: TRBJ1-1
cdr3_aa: ASSSLGQLETEAF

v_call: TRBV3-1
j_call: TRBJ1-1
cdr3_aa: ASSQQPQSEAF

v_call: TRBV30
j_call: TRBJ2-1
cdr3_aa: AWSETPVNEQF

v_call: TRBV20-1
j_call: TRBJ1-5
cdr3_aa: SASVGGWQPQH